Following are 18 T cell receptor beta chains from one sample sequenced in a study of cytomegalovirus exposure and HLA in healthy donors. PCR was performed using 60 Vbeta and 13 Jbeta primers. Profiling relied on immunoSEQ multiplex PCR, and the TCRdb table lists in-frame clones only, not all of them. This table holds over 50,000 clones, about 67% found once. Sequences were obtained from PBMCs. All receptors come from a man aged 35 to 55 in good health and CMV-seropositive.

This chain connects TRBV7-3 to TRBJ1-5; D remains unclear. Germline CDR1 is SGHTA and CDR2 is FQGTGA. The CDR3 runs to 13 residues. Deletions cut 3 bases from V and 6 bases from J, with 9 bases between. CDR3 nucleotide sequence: TGTGCCAGCAGCTTGGATTCGGGTCAGCCCCAGCATTTT. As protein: CASSLDSGQPQHF.

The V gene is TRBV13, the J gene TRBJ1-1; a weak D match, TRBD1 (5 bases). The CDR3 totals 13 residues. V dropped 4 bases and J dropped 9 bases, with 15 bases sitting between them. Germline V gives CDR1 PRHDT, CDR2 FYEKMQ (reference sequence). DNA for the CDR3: TGTGCCAGCAGCTCCAGGAGGGGAACTAAAGCTTTCTTT. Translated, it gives CASSSRRGTKAFF.

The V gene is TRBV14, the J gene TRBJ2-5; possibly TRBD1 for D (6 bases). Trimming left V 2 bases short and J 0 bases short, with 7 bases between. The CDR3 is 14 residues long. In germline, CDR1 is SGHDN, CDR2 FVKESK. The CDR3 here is CASSQTGNQETQYF. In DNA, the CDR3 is TGTGCCAGCAGCCAAACAGGGAACCAAGAGACCCAGTACTTC.

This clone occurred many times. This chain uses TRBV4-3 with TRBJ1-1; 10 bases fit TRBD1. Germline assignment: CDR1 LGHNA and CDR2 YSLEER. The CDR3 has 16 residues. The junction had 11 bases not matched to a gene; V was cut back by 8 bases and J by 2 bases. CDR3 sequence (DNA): TGCGCCAGCTCAAGTCGACAGGGGGCGAGAAACACTGAAGCTTTCTTT. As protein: CASSSRQGARNTEAFF.

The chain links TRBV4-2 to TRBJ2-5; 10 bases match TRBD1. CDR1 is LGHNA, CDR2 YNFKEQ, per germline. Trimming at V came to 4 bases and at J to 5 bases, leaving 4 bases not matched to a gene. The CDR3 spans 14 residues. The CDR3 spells CASSLGQGGETQYF. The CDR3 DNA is TGTGCCAGCAGCCTTGGACAGGGGGGCGAGACCCAGTACTTC.

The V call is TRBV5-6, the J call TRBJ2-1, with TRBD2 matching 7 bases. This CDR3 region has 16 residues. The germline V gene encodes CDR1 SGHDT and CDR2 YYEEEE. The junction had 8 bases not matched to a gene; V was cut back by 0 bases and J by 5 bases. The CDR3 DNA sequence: TGTGCCAGCAGCTTGGTTTTGGCGGGGGAGCACAATGAGCAGTTCTTC. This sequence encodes CASSLVLAGEHNEQFF.

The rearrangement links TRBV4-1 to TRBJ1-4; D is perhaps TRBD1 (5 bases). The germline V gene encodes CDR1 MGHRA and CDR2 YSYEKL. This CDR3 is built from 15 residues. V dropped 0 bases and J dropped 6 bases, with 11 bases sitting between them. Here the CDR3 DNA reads TGCGCCAGCAGCCAAGACAGGGTCTCTGATGAAAAACTGTTTTTT. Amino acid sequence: CASSQDRVSDEKLFF.

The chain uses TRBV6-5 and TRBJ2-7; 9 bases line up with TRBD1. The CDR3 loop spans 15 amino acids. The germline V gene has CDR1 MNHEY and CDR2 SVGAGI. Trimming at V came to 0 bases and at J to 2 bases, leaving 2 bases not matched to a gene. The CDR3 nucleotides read TGTGCCAGCAGTTACTCAGGGACAGGGACCTACGAGCAGTACTTC. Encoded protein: CASSYSGTGTYEQYF.

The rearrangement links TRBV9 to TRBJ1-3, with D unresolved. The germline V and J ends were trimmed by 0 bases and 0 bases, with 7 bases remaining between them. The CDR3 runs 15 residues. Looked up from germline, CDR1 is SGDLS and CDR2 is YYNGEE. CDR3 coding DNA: TGTGCCAGCAGCGTAGTCACAGACTCTGGAAACACCATATATTTT. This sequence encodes CASSVVTDSGNTIYF.

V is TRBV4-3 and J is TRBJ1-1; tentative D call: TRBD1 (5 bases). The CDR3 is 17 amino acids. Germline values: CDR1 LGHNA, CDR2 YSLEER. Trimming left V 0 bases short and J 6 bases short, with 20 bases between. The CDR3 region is CASSQDQKAGWAAEAFF. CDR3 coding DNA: TGCGCCAGCAGCCAAGATCAAAAGGCAGGGTGGGCAGCTGAAGCTTTCTTT.

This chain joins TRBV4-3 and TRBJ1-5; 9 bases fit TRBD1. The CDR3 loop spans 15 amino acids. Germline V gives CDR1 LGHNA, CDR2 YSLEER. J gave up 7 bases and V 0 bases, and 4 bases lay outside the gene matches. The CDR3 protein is CASSQDRQGGQPQHF. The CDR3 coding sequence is TGCGCCAGCAGCCAAGATCGACAGGGGGGCCAGCCCCAGCATTTT.

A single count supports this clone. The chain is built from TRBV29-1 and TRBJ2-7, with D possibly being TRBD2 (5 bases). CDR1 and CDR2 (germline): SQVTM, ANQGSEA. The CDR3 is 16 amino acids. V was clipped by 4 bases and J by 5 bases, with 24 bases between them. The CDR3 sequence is CSVAPMGSSSFDEQYF. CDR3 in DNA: TGCAGCGTTGCTCCAATGGGGAGCAGTTCGTTCGACGAGCAGTACTTC.

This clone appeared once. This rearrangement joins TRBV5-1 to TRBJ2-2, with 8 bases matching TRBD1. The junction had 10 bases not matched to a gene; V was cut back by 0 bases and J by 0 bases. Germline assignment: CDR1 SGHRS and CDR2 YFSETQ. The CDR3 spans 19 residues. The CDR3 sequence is CASSLEGMDRVPNTGELFF. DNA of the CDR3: TGCGCCAGCAGCTTGGAAGGCATGGACAGGGTCCCGAACACCGGGGAGCTGTTTTTT.

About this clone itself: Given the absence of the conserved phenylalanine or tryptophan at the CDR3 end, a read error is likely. CDR3 amino acids: CAIWTGRGADTQYV. The CDR3 coding sequence is TGTGCCATATGGACAGGGAGGGGGGCAGATACGCAGTATGTT. The chain recombines TRBV4-2 with TRBJ2-3; D perhaps matches TRBD1 (8 bases). V was clipped by 10 bases and J by 4 bases, with 18 bases between them. The CDR3 consists of 14 residues. Germline V gene lookup returns CDR1 LGHNA and CDR2 YNFKEQ.

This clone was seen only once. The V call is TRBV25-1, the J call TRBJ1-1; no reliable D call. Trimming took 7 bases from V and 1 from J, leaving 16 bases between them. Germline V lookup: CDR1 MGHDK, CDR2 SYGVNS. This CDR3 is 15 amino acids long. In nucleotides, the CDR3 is TGTGCCAGCACCCCCGCGGGCTTGTGGAACACTGAAGCTTTCTTT. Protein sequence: CASTPAGLWNTEAFF.

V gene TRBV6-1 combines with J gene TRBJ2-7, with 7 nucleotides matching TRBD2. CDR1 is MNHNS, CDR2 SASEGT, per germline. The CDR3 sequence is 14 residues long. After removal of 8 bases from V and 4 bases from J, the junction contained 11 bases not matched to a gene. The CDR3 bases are TGTGCCAGCGTGGACGCGGGGGTTGGGTACGAGCAGTACTTC. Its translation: CASVDAGVGYEQYF.

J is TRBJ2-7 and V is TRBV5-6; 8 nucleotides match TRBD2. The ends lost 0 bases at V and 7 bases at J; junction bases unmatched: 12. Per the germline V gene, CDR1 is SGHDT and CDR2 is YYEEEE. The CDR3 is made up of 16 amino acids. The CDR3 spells CASSLDGGGTHKEQYF. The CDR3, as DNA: TGTGCCAGCAGCTTGGATGGCGGGGGGACTCACAAGGAGCAGTACTTC.

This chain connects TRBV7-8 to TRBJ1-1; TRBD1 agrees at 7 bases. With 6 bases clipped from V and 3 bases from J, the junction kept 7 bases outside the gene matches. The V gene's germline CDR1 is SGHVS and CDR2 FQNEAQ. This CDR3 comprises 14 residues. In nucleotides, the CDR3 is TGTGCCAGCAGAGGGACAGACCACGACACTGAAGCTTTCTTT. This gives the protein CASRGTDHDTEAFF.